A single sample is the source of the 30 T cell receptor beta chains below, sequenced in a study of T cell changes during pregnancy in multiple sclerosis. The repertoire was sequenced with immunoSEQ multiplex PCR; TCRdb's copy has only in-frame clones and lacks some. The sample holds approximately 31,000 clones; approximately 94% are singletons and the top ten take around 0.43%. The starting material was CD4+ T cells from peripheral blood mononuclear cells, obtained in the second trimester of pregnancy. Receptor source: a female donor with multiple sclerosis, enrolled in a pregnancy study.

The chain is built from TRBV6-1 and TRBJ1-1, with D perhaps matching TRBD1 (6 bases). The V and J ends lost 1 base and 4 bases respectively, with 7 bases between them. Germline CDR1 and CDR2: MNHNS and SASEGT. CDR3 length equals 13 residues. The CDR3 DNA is TGTGCCAGCAGTGAAGACAGGGCCACTGAAGCTTTCTTT. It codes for CASSEDRATEAFF.

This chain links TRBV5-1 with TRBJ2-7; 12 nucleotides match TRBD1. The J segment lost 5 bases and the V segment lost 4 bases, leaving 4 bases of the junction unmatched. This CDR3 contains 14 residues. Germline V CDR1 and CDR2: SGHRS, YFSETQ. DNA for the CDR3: TGCGCCAGCAGCCCCGGGACAGGGGGCAACGAGCAGTACTTC. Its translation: CASSPGTGGNEQYF. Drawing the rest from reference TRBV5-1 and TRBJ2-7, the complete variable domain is KAGVTQTPRYLIKTRGQQVTLSCSPISGHRSVSWYQQTPGQGLQFLFEYFSETQRNKGNFPGRFSGRQFSNSRSEMNVSTLELGDSALYLCASSPGTGGNEQYFGPGTRLTVT.

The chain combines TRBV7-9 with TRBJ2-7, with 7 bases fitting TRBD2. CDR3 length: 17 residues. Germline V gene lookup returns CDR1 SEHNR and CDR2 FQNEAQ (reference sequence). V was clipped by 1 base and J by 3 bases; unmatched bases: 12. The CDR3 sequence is CASSLGRTGEGFYEQYF. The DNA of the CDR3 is TGTGCCAGCAGCTTAGGGCGAACCGGGGAGGGATTCTACGAGCAGTACTTC. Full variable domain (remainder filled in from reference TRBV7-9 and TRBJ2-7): DTGVSQNPRHKITKRGQNVTFRCDPISEHNRLYWYRQTLGQGPEFLTYFQNEAQLEKSRLLSDRFSAERPKGSFSTLEIQRTEQGDSAMYLCASSLGRTGEGFYEQYFGPGTRLTVT.

The CDR3 region has the DNA TGTGCCAGAAGCCGGACAGGGGGGTGTGAAGCTTTCTTT. It translates to CARSRTGGCEAFF. The chain is built from TRBV5-3 and TRBJ1-1; 10 nucleotides agree with TRBD1. TRBV5-3 is treated as an ORF (open reading frame) with a function not yet certain. V lost 4 bases, J lost 7 bases, and 4 bases stayed unmatched. The CDR3 contains 13 residues.

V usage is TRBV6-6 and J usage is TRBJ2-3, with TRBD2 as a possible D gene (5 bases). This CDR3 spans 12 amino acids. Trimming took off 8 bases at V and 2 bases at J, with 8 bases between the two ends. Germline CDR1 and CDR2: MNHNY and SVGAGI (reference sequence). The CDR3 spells CASQDSTDTQYF. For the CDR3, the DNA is TGTGCCAGCCAGGACTCCACAGATACGCAGTATTTT.

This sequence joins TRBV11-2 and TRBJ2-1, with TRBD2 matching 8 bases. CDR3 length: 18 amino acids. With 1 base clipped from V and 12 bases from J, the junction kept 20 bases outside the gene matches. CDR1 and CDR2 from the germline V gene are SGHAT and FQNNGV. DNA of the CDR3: TGTGCCAGCAGCTTAGTAAGCGGCGGGAGGAGGGACACCATGAGGCAGTTCTTC. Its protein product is CASSLVSGGRRDTMRQFF.

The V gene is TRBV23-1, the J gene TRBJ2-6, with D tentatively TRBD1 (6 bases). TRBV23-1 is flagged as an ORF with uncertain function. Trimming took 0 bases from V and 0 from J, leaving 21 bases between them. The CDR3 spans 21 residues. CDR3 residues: CASSQSTLQGPQYSGANVLTF. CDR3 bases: TGCGCCAGCAGTCAATCAACCCTCCAGGGGCCTCAATACTCTGGGGCCAACGTCCTGACTTTC.

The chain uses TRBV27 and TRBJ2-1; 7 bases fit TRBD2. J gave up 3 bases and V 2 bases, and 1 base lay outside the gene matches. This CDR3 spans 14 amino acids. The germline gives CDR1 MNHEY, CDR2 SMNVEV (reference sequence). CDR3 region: CASSLAGVYNEQFF. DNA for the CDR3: TGTGCCAGCAGTTTAGCGGGAGTCTACAATGAGCAGTTCTTC.

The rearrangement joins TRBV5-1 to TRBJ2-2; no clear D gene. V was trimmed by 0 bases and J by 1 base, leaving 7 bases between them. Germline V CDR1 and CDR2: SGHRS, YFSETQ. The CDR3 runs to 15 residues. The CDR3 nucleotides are TGCGCCAGCAGCTTGGGCAGGTTGAACACCGGGGAGCTGTTTTTT. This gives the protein CASSLGRLNTGELFF.

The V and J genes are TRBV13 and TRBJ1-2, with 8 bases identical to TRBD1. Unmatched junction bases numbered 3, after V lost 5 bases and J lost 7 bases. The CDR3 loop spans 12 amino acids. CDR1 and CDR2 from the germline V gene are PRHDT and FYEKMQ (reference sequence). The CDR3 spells CASSRTGSGYTF. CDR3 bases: TGTGCCAGCAGCCGGACAGGGAGTGGCTACACCTTC.

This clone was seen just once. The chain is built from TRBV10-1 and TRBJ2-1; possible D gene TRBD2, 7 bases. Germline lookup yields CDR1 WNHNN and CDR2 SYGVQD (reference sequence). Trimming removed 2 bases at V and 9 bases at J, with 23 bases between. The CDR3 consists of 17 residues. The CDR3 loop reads CASSEIRGGRAPPEQFF. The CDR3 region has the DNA TGCGCCAGCAGTGAGATTAGGGGGGGCAGGGCCCCCCCTGAGCAGTTCTTC.

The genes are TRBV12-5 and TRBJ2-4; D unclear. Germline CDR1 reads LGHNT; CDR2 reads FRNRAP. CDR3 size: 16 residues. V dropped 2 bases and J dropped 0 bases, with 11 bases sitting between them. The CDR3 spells CASGLYLRGAKNIQYF. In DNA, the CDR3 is TGTGCTAGTGGTTTGTATCTGCGCGGAGCCAAAAACATTCAGTACTTC.

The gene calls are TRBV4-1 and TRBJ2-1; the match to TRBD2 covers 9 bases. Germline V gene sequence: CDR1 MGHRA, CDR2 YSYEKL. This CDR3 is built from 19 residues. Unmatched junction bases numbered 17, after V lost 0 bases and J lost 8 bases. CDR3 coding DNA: TGCGCCAGCAGCCAAGATCTGTGGACTAGCGCAGCGCCCGGCCATGAGCAGTTCTTC. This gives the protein CASSQDLWTSAAPGHEQFF.

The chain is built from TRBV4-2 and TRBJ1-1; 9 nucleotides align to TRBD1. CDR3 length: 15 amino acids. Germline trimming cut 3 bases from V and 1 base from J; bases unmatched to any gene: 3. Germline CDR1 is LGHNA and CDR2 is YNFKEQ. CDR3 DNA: TGTGCCAGCAGCCAGGGGGACAGGGAGAACACTGAAGCTTTCTTT. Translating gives CASSQGDRENTEAFF.

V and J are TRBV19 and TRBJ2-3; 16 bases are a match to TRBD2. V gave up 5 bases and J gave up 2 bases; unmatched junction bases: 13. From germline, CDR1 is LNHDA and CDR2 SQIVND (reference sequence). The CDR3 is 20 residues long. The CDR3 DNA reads TGTGCCAGTAGTTCCTGGACAGTGGGACTAGCGGGAGGGAACACAGATACGCAGTATTTT. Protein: CASSSWTVGLAGGNTDTQYF.

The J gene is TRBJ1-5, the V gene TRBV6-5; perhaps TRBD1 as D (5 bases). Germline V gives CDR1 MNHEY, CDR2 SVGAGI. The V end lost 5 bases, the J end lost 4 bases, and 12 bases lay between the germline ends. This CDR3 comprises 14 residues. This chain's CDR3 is CASSRRQQNQPQHF. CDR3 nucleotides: TGTGCCAGCAGTAGACGACAGCAGAATCAGCCCCAGCATTTT.

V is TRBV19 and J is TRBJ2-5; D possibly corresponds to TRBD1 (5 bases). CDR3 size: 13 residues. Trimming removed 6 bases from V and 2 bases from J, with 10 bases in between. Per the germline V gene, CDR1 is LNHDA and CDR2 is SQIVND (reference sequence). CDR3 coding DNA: TGTGCCAGTAGACAGGACGGACAAGAGACCCAGTACTTC. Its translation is CASRQDGQETQYF.

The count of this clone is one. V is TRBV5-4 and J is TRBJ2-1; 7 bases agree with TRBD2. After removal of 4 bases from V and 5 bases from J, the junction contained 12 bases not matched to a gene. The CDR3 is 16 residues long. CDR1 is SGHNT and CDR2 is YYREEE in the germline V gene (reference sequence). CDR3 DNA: TGTGCCAGCAGCGACCCCCTAGCGGCCGCCCACAATGAGCAGTTCTTC. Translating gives CASSDPLAAAHNEQFF.

The CDR3 coding sequence is TGTGCCAGCAGTTATTTGAGGAGGGGAGTCGACAATGAGCAGTTCTTC. It codes for CASSYLRRGVDNEQFF. The chain has TRBV6-7 and TRBJ2-1; perhaps TRBD2 as D (6 bases). TRBV6-7 is known as an ORF, though its function is uncertain. The CDR3 sequence is 16 residues long. Trimming took 3 bases from V and 5 from J, leaving 17 bases between them.

The CDR3 bases are TGCGCCAGCAGCTTGAGACAGGGCTACACCGGGGAGCTGTTTTTT. It yields the protein CASSLRQGYTGELFF. V gene TRBV5-1 combines with J gene TRBJ2-2; 7 nucleotides agree with TRBD1. V dropped 1 base and J dropped 3; count of bases not matched to a gene: 3. The CDR3 is 15 residues long. The germline V gene has CDR1 SGHRS and CDR2 YFSETQ. Using reference TRBV5-1 and TRBJ2-2 for the parts outside the CDR3, the full variable domain is KAGVTQTPRYLIKTRGQQVTLSCSPISGHRSVSWYQQTPGQGLQFLFEYFSETQRNKGNFPGRFSGRQFSNSRSEMNVSTLELGDSALYLCASSLRQGYTGELFFGEGSRLTVL.

CDR3 DNA sequence: TGTGCCAGCAGTTCCTCAAGGGGCGGCTTTTACGAGCAGTACTTC. This translates into CASSSSRGGFYEQYF. The genes are TRBV28 and TRBJ2-7, with D perhaps TRBD1 (5 bases). V gave up 4 bases and J gave up 4 bases, with 17 bases separating them. The CDR3 sequence is 15 residues long. Germline V CDR1 and CDR2: MDHEN, SYDVKM.

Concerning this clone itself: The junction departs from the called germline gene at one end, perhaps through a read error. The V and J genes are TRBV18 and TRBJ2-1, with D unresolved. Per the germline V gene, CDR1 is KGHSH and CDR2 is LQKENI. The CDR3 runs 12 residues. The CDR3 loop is CASSPLSNEQFF. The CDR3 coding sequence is TGTGCCAGCTCGCCACTCAGCAATGAGCAGTTCTTC.

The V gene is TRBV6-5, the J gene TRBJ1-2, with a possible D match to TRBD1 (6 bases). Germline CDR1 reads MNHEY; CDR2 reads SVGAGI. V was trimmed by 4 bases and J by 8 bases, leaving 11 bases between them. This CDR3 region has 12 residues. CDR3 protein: CASSSAGEGYTF. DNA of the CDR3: TGTGCCAGCAGTTCCGCAGGGGAAGGCTACACCTTC.

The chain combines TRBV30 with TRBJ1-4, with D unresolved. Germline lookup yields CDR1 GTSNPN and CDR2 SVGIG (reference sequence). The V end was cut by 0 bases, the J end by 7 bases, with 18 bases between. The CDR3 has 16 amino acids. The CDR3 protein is CAWSVSRVRPSEKLFF. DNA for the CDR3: TGTGCCTGGAGTGTATCGAGGGTCCGGCCAAGTGAAAAACTGTTTTTT.

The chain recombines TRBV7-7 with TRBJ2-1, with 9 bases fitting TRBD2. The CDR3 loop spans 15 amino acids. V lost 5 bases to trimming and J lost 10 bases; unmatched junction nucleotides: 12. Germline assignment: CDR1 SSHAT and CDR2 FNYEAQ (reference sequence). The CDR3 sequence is CASSPRLADRAEQFF. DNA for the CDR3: TGTGCCAGCAGCCCCAGACTAGCGGACCGTGCCGAGCAGTTCTTC.

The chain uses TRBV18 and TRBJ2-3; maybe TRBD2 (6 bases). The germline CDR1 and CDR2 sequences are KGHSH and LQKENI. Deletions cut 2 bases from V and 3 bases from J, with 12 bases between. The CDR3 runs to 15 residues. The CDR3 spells CASSPTPGRTDTQYF. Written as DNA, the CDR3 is TGTGCCAGCTCACCAACCCCCGGGAGAACAGATACGCAGTATTTT.

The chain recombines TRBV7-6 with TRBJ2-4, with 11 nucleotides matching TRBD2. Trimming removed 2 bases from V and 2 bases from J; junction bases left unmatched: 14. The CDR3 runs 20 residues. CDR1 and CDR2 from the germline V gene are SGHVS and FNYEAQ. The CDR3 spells CASSLPGLAELWCSKNIQYF. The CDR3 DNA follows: TGTGCCAGCAGCTTACCGGGACTAGCGGAATTGTGGTGTTCCAAAAACATTCAGTACTTC.

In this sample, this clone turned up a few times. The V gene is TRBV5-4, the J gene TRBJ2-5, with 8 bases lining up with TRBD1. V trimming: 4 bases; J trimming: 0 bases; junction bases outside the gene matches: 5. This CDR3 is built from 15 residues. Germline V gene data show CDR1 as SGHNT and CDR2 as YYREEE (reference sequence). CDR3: CASSRDRQYQETQYF. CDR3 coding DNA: TGTGCCAGCAGCCGGGACAGGCAGTACCAAGAGACCCAGTACTTC.

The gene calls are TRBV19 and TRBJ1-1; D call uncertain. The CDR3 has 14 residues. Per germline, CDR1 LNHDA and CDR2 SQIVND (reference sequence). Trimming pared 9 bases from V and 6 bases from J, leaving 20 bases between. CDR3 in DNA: TGTGCCAGCTTTGAGGGCCAAAGGGTCGCTGAAGCTTTCTTT. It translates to CASFEGQRVAEAFF.

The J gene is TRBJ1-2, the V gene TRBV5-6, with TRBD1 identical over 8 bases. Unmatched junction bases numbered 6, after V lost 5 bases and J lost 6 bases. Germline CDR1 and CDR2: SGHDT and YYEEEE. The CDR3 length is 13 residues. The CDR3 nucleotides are TGTGCCAGCAGTTCCGGGACAGGTCATGGCTACACCTTC. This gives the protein CASSSGTGHGYTF. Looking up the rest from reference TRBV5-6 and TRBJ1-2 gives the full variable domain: DAGVTQSPTHLIKTRGQQVTLRCSPKSGHDTVSWYQQALGQGPQFIFQYYEEEERQRGNFPDRFSGHQFPNYSSELNVNALLLGDSALYLCASSSGTGHGYTFGSGTRLTVV.